These 3 T cell receptor beta chains were all obtained from the same sample, sequenced in a study of cytomegalovirus exposure and HLA in healthy donors. Sequenced by immunoSEQ multiplex PCR; TCRdb stores in-frame clones only, minus some. The profile shows approximately 270,000 clones, more than 75% of them singletons. The sequencing input was PBMCs. Receptors originate from a man between 18 and 29 years old in good health and CMV-seropositive.

This CDR3 is CASSESLGQGSHEQYF. In DNA form, the CDR3 reads TGCGCCAGCAGTGAGTCTTTGGGACAGGGGTCCCACGAGCAGTACTTC. This chain connects TRBV10-1 to TRBJ2-7; 10 bases align to TRBD1. J was trimmed by 5 bases and V by 0 bases; bases with no gene match: 7. Germline-derived CDR1 and CDR2 are WNHNN and SYGVQD (reference sequence). The CDR3 has 16 residues.

The chain couples TRBV27 to TRBJ1-4; 9 bases map to TRBD1. Per the germline V gene, CDR1 is MNHEY and CDR2 is SMNVEV (reference sequence). The J segment lost 12 bases and the V segment lost 5 bases, leaving 4 bases of the junction unmatched. The CDR3 is 12 amino acids. CDR3 DNA sequence: TGTGCCAGCAGTGCAGACAGGGGGGAACTGTTTTTT. Encoded protein: CASSADRGELFF.

The rearrangement joins TRBV6-1 to TRBJ2-1; 9 bases map to TRBD2. The CDR3 runs 13 residues. Germline-derived CDR1 and CDR2 are MNHNS and SASEGT. V was pared by 8 bases and J by 9 bases, with 8 bases of the junction left unmatched. CDR3 DNA: TGTGCCAGCCAGGAGCGGGAGGAGGGTGAGCAGTTCTTC. Protein product: CASQEREEGEQFF.